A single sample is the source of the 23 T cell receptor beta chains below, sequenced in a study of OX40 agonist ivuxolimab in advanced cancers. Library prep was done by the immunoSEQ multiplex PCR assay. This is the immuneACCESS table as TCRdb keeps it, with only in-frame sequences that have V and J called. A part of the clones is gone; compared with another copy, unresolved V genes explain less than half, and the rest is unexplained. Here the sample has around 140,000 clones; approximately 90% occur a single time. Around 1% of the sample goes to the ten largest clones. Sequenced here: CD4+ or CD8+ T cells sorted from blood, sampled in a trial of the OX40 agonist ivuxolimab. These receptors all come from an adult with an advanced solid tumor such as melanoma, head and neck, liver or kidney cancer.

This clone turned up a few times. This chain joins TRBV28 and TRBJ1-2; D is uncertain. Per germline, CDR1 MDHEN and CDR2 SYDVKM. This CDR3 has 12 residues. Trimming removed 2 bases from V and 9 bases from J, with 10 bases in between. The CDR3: CASSLTWSSYTF. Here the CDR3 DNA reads TGTGCCAGCAGTTTAACCTGGAGTAGCTACACCTTC.

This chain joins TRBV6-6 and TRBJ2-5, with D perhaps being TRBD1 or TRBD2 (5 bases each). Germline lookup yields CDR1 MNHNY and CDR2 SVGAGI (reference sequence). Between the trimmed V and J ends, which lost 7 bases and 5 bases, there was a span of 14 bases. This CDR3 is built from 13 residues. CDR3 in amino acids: CASTREGRETQYF. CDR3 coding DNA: TGTGCCAGCACCAGAGAGGGACGGGAGACCCAGTACTTC.

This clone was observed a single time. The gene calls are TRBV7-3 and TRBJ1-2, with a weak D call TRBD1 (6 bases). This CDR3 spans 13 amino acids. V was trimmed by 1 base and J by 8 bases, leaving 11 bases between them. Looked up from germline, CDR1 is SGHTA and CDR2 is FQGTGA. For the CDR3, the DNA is TGTGCCAGCAGCTTAAGCTCAGGGGACGGCTACACCTTC. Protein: CASSLSSGDGYTF.

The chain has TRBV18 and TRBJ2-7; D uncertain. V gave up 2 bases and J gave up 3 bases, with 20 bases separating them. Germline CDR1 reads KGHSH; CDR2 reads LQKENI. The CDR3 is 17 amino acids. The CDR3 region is CASSPIARAPINYEQYF. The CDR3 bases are TGTGCCAGCTCACCAATTGCTCGGGCGCCAATTAACTACGAGCAGTACTTC.

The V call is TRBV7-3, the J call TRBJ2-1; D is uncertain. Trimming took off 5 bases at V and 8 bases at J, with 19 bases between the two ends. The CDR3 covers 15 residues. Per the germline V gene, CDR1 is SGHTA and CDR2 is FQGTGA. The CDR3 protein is CASSLQTQPLDEQFF. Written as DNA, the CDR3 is TGTGCCAGCAGCCTCCAAACACAACCTTTAGATGAGCAGTTCTTC. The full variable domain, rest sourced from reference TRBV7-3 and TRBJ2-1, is GAGVSQTPSNKVTEKGKYVELRCDPISGHTALYWYRQSLGQGPEFLIYFQGTGAADDSGLPNDRFFAVRPEGSVSTLKIQRTERGDSAVYLCASSLQTQPLDEQFFGPGTRLTVL.

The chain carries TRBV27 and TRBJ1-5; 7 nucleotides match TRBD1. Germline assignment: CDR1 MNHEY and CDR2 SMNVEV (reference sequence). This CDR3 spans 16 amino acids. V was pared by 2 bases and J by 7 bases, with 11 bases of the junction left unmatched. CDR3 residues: CASSLVPAGGSQPQHF. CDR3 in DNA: TGTGCCAGCAGTTTAGTCCCAGCAGGGGGGAGCCAGCCCCAGCATTTT.

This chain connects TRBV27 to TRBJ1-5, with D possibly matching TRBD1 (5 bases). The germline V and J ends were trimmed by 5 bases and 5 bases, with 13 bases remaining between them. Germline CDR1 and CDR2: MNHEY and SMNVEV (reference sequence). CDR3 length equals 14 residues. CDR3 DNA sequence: TGTGCCAGCAGTAAAAGGGGCAGCTATCAGCCCCAGCATTTT. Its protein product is CASSKRGSYQPQHF.

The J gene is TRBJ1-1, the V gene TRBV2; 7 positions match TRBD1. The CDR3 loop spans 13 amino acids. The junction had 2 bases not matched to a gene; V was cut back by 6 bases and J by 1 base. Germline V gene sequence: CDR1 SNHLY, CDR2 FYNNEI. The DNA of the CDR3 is TGTGCCAGCAGGGGACAGCAGAACACTGAAGCTTTCTTT. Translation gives CASRGQQNTEAFF.

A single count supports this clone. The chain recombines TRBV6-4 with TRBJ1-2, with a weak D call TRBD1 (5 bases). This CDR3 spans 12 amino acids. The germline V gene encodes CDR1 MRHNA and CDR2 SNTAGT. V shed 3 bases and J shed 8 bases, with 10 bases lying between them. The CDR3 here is CASSEQGAGYTF. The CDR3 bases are TGTGCCAGCAGTGAGCAGGGTGCGGGCTACACCTTC.

The DNA for the CDR3 is TGTGCCAGCAGCTCTCGAGGGGGGGAGGTTGAAGCTTTCTTT. As protein: CASSSRGGEVEAFF. V is TRBV9 and J is TRBJ1-1; D possibly corresponds to TRBD1 (6 bases). Trimming removed 4 bases at V and 7 bases at J, with 17 bases between. From germline, CDR1 is SGDLS and CDR2 YYNGEE. CDR3 length: 14 residues.

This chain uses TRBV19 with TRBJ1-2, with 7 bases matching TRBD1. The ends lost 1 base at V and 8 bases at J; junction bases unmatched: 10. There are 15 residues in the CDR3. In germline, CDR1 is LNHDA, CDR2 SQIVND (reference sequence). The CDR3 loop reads CASSIAVTGVYGYTF. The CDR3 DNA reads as TGTGCCAGTAGTATAGCCGTAACAGGGGTTTACGGCTACACCTTC. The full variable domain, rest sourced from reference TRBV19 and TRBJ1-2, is DGGITQSPKYLFRKEGQNVTLSCEQNLNHDAMYWYRQDPGQGLRLIYYSQIVNDFQKGDIAEGYSVSREKKESFPLTVTSAQKNPTAFYLCASSIAVTGVYGYTFGSGTRLTVV.

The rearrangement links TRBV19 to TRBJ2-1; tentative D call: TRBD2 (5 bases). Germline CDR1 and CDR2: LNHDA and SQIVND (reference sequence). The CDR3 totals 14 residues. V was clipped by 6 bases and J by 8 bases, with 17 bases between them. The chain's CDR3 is CASRVRDYRDEQFF. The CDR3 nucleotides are TGTGCCAGTAGAGTCCGGGATTATCGCGATGAGCAGTTCTTC.

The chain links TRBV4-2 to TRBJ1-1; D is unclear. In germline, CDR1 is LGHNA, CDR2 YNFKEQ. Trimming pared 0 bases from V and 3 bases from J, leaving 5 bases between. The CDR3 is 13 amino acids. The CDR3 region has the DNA TGTGCCAGCAGCCAAGACGGGGACACTGAAGCTTTCTTT. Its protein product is CASSQDGDTEAFF.

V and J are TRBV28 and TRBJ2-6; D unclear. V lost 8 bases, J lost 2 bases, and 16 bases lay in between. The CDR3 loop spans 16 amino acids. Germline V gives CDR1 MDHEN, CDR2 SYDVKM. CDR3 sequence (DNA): TGTGCCAGCTACGCAACCACACCGACTGGGGCCAACGTCCTGACTTTC. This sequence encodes CASYATTPTGANVLTF.

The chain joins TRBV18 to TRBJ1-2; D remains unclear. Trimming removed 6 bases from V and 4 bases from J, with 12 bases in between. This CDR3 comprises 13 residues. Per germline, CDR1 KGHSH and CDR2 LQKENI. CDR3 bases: TGTGCCAGCTCCTTCAATGGAGGCTATGGCTACACCTTC. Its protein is CASSFNGGYGYTF.

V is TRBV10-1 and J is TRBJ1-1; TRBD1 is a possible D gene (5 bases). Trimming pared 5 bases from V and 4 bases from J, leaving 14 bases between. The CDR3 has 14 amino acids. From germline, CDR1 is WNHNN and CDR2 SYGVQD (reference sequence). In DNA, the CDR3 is TGCGCCAGCAGTCAATCAGGGTTTGGCACTGAAGCTTTCTTT. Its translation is CASSQSGFGTEAFF.

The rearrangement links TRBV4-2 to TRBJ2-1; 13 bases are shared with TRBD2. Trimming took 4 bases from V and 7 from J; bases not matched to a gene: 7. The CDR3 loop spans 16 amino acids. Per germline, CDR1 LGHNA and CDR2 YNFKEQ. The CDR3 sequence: CASSLPGLAGSNEQFF. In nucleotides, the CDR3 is TGTGCCAGCAGCCTCCCGGGACTAGCGGGAAGTAATGAGCAGTTCTTC.

CDR3: CASSQSETTQYF. The CDR3 DNA is TGTGCCAGCAGCCAATCCGAGACTACCCAGTACTTC. The chain carries TRBV16 and TRBJ2-5; the D is unclear. Germline V lookup: CDR1 KGHSY, CDR2 FQNENV. V was pared by 0 bases and J by 8 bases, with 7 bases between. The CDR3 has 12 amino acids. Based on the CDR3 plus reference TRBV16 and TRBJ2-5, the full variable domain is GEEVAQTPKHLVRGEGQKAKLYCAPIKGHSYVFWYQQVLKNEFKFLISFQNENVFDETGMPKERFSAKCLPNSPCSLEIQATKLEDSAVYFCASSQSETTQYFGPGTRLLVL.

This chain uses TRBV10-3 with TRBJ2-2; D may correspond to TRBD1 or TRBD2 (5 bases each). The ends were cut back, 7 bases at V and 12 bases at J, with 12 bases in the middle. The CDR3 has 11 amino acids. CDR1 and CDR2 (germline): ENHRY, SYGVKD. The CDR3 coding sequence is TGTGCCATCAAAGGGACGGGAAAGCTGTTTTTT. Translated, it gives CAIKGTGKLFF.

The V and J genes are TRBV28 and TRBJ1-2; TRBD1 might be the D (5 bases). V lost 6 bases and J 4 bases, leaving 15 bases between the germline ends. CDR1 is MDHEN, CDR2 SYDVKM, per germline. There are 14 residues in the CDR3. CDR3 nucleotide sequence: TGTGCCAGCAGCTCAGGACAAACTGTCTATGGCTACACCTTC. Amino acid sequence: CASSSGQTVYGYTF.

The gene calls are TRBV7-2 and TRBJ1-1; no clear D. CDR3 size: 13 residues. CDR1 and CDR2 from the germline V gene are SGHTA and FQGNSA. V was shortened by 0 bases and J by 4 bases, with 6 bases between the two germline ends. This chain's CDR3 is CASSLAEGTEAFF. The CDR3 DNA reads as TGTGCCAGCAGCTTAGCAGAAGGCACTGAAGCTTTCTTT.

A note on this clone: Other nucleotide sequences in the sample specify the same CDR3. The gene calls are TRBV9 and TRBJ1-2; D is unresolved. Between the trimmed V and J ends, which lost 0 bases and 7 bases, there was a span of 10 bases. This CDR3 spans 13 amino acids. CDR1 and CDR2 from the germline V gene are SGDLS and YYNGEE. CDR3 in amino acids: CASSVDVGSGYTF. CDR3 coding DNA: TGTGCCAGCAGCGTAGACGTAGGAAGTGGCTACACCTTC. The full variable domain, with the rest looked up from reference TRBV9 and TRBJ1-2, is DSGVTQTPKHLITATGQRVTLRCSPRSGDLSVYWYQQSLDQGLQFLIQYYNGEERAKGNILERFSAQQFPDLHSELNLSSLELGDSALYFCASSVDVGSGYTFGSGTRLTVV.

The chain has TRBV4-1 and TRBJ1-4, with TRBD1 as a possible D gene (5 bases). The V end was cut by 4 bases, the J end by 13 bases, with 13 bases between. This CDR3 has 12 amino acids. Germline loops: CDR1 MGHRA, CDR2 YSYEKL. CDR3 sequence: CASSPATGGLFF. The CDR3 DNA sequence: TGCGCCAGCAGCCCAGCCACCGGGGGACTGTTTTTT.